This T cell receptor (beta chain) emerged from a study of regulatory T cells in long-lasting Graves disease. In this sample, this clonotype turned up many times. This CDR3 has 14 amino acids. In germline, CDR1 is DFQATT, CDR2 SNEGSKA (reference sequence). J was trimmed by 4 bases and V by 0 bases; bases with no gene match: 4. Indicated time point: newly diagnosed GD, antithyroid drugs for less than 3 months. The TCR library was made from RNA that had been extracted from PBMCs in TRIzol. Arm-PCR of CDR3 regions and iRepertoire HTBI primers were the basis on which TCR beta libraries were built. A single record per CDR3 protein comes from TCRdb applying MiXCR to the multiplex PCR reads. The repertoire holds around 480,000 distinct CDR3 sequences, with roughly 17% as singletons. This sample also appeared in a second study, on T cells in Graves' hyperthyroidism and ophthalmopathy.

This clonotype originated in a middle-aged man with Graves disease. The material was peripheral blood mononuclear cells (PBMCs), obtained at new diagnosis, from a patient treated with antithyroid drugs. V usage is TRBV20-1 and J usage is TRBJ2-7; TRBD1 agrees at 9 bases. The CDR3 nucleotides read TGCAGTGCTAGAGAGGGACAGGGTACGTACGAGCAGTACTTC. It codes for CSAREGQGTYEQYF.